Given below is one T cell receptor beta chain in context. Its antigen target is currently unknown. Per-nucleotide qualities are absent, and no much larger clonotype sits a single base away. This sample was included in a study of blood T cell repertoires in COVID-19 (dated by TCRdb to between 2020 and 2021). Concerning the study at large: Samples covering the acute and convalescent phases of COVID-19 were provided by collaborators in the United States, Italy and Spain. Samples were obtained from the ongoing ImmuneRACE study (first 160 participants) and from 950 to 1,500 subjects provided by 6 global collaborators. The repertoires were released in a freely available public database meant as a resource for research on the immune response to SARS-CoV-2. HLA class I and class II types, where available, came from metadata supplied by the sample provider rather than from assay-based typing. The prospective study material was composed of cDNA or gDNA derived from T cells, B-cell-depleted T cells, or PBMCs. The sample metadata nearly always contained a de-identified subject ID, COVID-19 status, age in years and sex. The dataset comprised deeply sampled blood TCRbeta repertoires from subjects exposed to, actively infected with, or recovered from COVID-19. Results the study describes overall, beyond this receptor: How much clinical and demographic metadata was included differed by source and by participant, and the metadata was provided uncurated.

For this chain, trimming is 6 bases at the V end and 5 bases at the J end, and the number of junction bases without a gene match is 8. The CDR3 numbers 15 residues from cysteine through phenylalanine. Kept here is only the CDR3 DNA, which spans 45 bases and is read in frame from base 1. As encoded in the germline V gene (reference sequence), CDR1 is SSHAT while CDR2 is FNYEAQ. The immunoSEQ Assay, a bias-controlled multiplex PCR, was used to amplify TCRbeta CDR3 regions from genomic DNA. In the original analysis: The number of nucleated cells in each sample was estimated by amplification of reference gene primers within the assay. To quantify the absolute abundance of each unique TCRbeta CDR3 rearrangement, sequence reads were collapsed and filtered. Productive Simpson clonality was computed per sample as the square root of Simpson's diversity index over productive rearrangements. Held by TCRdb, this immuneACCESS table contains in-frame sequences only and omits some clones. Under half of the omission traces to an unresolved V gene where checked; the cause of the rest is unknown. V and J calls and clone size come straight from that table; D and trimming were deduced from the DNA. This sample comprises fewer than 150,000 clones, 85% to 90% of them detected only once. The ten largest account for 5.4% of the sample.

Whole blood was collected in K2EDTA tubes by collaborating institutions according to the institutions' own protocols. Collaborator samples were shipped for TCRbeta analysis as frozen whole blood, isolated PBMCs, or DNA extracted from either sample type. This chain joins TRBV7-7 to TRBJ2-1, with 9 bases matching TRBD1. The clonotype was recovered from a human donor in a cohort sampled during active COVID-19. Sequenced sample: peripheral blood. The DNA reads as follows: TGTGCCAGCAGGGCAGGGACAGGGCAGGACAATGAGCAGTTCTTC. It is translated as CASRAGTGQDNEQFF.